This T cell receptor beta chain was recovered during a study of OX40 agonist ivuxolimab in advanced cancers. For the wider study: Ivuxolimab, which targeted the costimulatory receptor OX40 (CD134), was an agonistic, fully human IgG2 monoclonal antibody. Intravenous ivuxolimab was administered to patients every 2 weeks at six dose levels: 0.01, 0.1, 0.3, 1.5, 3 and 10 mg/kg. Of the approximately 53 patients in dose escalation, 19 had hepatocellular carcinoma, about 15 had melanoma, 9 had renal cell carcinoma and 9 had head and neck cancer. In the dose-escalation cohort, 82.7% of patients were male, and the mean age was about 55 years, with a range of roughly 20 to 85. Patients were allowed to have had prior anti-PD-1, anti-PD-L1 or anti-CTLA-4 therapy, and roughly 40% of the dose-escalation patients had been treated with checkpoint inhibitors. Three dose-escalation patients achieved partial responses, one with hepatocellular carcinoma and two with cutaneous melanoma. The purpose of peripheral TCRbeta sequencing was to test whether ivuxolimab changed TCR sequence diversity and led to clonal T-cell expansion. The paper describes the monotherapy dose-escalation part (N ≈ 49 patients) of the phase I trial of ivuxolimab. Overall study results and their limits: Antigen specificity was not determined for the clonally expanded peripheral T cells. Partial responders in the 0.1-3.0 mg/kg groups had among the lowest normalized peripheral clonal expansion, especially among CD8+ T cells. After ivuxolimab, more expanded clones were found on average in CD8+ T cells than in CD4+ T cells. Low levels of normalized T-cell clonal expansion were also seen in some patients who did not respond. At doses of 0.1 to 3.0 mg/kg, clonal expansion of both CD4+ and CD8+ T cells in blood was seen between baseline and week 6.

To sequence the TCRbeta CDR3 region, genomic DNA was isolated from the sorted cells. TCRbeta CDR3 regions were sequenced using the immunoSEQ Assay. This immuneACCESS table, as held by TCRdb, lists in-frame sequences with V and J called but not all clones. Of the missing ones, under half trace to an unresolved V gene in checked studies; the others have no known cause. This sample is represented by 20,000 to 25,000 clones; 84% of them were singletons. About 32% of the sample goes to the ten largest clones. Based on the germline V gene, the CDR1 and CDR2 sequences are MGHDK and SYGVNS. V and J are trimmed by 10 bases and 3 bases, and the gene matches miss 22 bases of the junction. From the cysteine up to the phenylalanine, the CDR3 has a length of 18 residues. Only the CDR3 DNA is retained, 54 bases long and in frame from the first base. Patients with a history of autoimmune disease or receiving systemic immunosuppression were excluded from the trial. In every dose cohort, peripheral blood was drawn for TCR sequencing at baseline, cycle 4 day 1, and cycle 7 day 1. The samples were drawn from a first-in-human, open-label, multicenter phase I dose-escalation trial of ivuxolimab. Adults with locally advanced or metastatic head and neck squamous cell, hepatocellular, melanoma or renal cell carcinoma were enrolled in the trial. Before TCR sequencing, CD4+ T cells and CD8+ T cells from peripheral blood were sorted into separate populations.

Comments on this clone: The target of this receptor is not known. Base qualities are not at hand, and no much larger clone is one base apart.

This TCR was sampled from an adult with an advanced solid tumor such as melanoma, head and neck, liver or kidney cancer. The chain uses TRBV25-1 and TRBJ2-3, with 7 bases aligning to TRBD2. The specimen comprised CD4+ or CD8+ T cells sorted from blood, sampled in a trial of the OX40 agonist ivuxolimab. This receptor has the CDR3 CATGGGLTWDYKTDTQYF. The DNA sequence reads TGTGCCACGGGGGGTGGCCTCACCTGGGACTACAAGACAGATACGCAGTATTTT.